This T cell receptor (beta chain) appears in the sequencing data of a study of cytomegalovirus exposure and HLA in healthy donors. Across the whole study: Within an early data release were 80 million to 90 million unique TCRs drawn from HLA-typed donors.

Study outcomes and limitations: The authors later linked a missense DCLRE1C variant to TCR beta V- and J-gene trimming. 16,951 TCR beta sequences were associated with HLA alleles at 0.05 false discovery rate in a later analysis. Across all donors, roughly uniform sequencing depth was an assumption of the presence/absence analyses.

The PCR was carried out with 60 Vbeta primers and 13 Jbeta primers. Generated by immunoSEQ multiplex PCR, the TCRdb table keeps only in-frame clones and is missing some. The top ten hold approximately 2.5% of the sample, which has 150,000 to 200,000 clones, around 73% seen once. There are a few counts of this clone. Its antigen is not known. Germline V gene sequence: CDR1 LNHNV, CDR2 YYDKDF (reference sequence). Trimming cost V 5 bases and J 7 bases; bases outside gene matches: 6. CDR3 length: 15 amino acids. The sequenced material came from PBMCs. V gene TRBV15 combines with J gene TRBJ1-5; 12 nucleotides agree with TRBD1. This receptor was obtained from a man between 60 and 70 years old in good health and CMV-seronegative. DNA for the CDR3: TGTGCCACCAGCTCGGGACAGGGGGCCTGGCAGCCCCAGCATTTT. It translates to CATSSGQGAWQPQHF.